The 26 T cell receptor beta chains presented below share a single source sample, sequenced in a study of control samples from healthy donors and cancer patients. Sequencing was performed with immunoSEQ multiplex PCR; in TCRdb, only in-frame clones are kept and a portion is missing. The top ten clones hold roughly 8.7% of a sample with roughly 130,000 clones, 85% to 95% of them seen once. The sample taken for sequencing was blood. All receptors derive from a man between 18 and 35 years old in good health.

CDR3 DNA: TGTGCCAGCGGCCGGGAGGCGAATAATGAAAAACTGTTTTTT. Encoded protein: CASGREANNEKLFF. The chain is built from TRBV6-6 and TRBJ1-4; D is undetermined. CDR1 and CDR2 (germline): MNHNY, SVGAGI (reference sequence). This CDR3 contains 14 residues. V was pared by 8 bases and J by 4 bases, with 14 bases between.

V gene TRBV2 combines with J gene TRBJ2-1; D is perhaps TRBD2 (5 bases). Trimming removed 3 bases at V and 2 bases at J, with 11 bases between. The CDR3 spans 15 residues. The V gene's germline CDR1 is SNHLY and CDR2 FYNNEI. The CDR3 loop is CASSDFAGPYNEQFF. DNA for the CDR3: TGTGCCAGCAGTGACTTTGCGGGCCCCTACAATGAGCAGTTCTTC.

CDR3 DNA sequence: TGCGCCAGCAGCCCTCTCGAAACAAGATCCTATAATTCACCCCTCCACTTT. This translates into CASSPLETRSYNSPLHF. J is TRBJ1-6 and V is TRBV4-1; no clear D. The CDR3 is made up of 17 amino acids. V dropped 4 bases and J dropped 1 base, with 14 bases sitting between them. Germline V gene data show CDR1 as MGHRA and CDR2 as YSYEKL.

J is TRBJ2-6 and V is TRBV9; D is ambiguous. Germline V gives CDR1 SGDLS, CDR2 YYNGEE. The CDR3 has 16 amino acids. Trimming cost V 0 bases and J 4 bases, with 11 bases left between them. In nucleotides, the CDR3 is TGTGCCAGCAGCGTAGGTCTGGGTAGCGGGGCCAACGTCCTGACTTTC. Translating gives CASSVGLGSGANVLTF. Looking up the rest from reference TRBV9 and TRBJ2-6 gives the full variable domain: DSGVTQTPKHLITATGQRVTLRCSPRSGDLSVYWYQQSLDQGLQFLIQYYNGEERAKGNILERFSAQQFPDLHSELNLSSLELGDSALYFCASSVGLGSGANVLTFGAGSRLTVL.

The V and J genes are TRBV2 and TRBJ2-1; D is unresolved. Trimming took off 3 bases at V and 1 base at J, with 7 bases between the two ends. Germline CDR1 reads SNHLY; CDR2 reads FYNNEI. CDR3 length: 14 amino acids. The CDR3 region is CASSDLVSYNEQFF. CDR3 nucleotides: TGTGCCAGCAGTGATCTGGTATCCTACAATGAGCAGTTCTTC.

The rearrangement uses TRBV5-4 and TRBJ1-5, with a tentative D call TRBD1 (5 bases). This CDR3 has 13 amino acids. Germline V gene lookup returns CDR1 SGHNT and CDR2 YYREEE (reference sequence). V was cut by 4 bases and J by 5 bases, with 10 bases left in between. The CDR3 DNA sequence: TGTGCCAGCAGCCCCGGGACGCATCAGCCCCAGCATTTT. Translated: CASSPGTHQPQHF.

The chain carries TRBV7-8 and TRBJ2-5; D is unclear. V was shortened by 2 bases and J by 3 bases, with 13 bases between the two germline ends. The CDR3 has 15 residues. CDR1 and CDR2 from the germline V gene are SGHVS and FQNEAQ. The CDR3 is CASSLMAMTKETQYF. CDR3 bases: TGTGCCAGCAGCTTAATGGCGATGACGAAAGAGACCCAGTACTTC.

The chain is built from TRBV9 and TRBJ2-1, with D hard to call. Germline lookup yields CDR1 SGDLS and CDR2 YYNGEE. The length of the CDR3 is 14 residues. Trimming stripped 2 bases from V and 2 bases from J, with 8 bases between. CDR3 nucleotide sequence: TGTGCCAGCAGCGTTCTAGAAACCTACAATGAGCAGTTCTTC. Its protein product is CASSVLETYNEQFF.

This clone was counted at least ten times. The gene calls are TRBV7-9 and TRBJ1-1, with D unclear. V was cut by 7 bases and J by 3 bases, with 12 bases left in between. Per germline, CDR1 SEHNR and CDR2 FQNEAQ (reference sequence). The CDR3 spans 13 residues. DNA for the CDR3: TGTGCCAGCATTGAAACGGGAGACACTGAAGCTTTCTTT. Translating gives CASIETGDTEAFF.

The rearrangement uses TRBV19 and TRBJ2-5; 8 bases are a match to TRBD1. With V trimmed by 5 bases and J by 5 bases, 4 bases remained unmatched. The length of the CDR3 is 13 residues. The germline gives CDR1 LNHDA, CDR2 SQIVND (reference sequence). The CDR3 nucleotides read TGTGCCAGTAGTGACAGGGGCAGCGAGACCCAGTACTTC. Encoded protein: CASSDRGSETQYF.

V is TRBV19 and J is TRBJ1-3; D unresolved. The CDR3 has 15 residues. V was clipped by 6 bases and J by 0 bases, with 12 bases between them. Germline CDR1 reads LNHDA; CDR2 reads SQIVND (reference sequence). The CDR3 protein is CASSPGRLSGNTIYF. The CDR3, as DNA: TGTGCCAGTAGCCCCGGGCGGCTCTCTGGAAACACCATATATTTT.

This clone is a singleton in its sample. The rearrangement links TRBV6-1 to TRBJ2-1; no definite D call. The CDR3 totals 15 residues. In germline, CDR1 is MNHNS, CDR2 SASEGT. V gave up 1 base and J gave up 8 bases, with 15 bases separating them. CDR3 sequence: CASSEVPSSQDEQFF. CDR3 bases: TGTGCCAGCAGTGAAGTCCCGAGCTCTCAGGATGAGCAGTTCTTC.

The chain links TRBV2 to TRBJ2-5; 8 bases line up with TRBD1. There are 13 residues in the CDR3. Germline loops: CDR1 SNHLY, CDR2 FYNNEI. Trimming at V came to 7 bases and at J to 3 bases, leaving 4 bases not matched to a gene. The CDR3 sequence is CASTADREETQYF. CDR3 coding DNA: TGTGCCAGCACCGCGGACAGGGAAGAGACCCAGTACTTC.

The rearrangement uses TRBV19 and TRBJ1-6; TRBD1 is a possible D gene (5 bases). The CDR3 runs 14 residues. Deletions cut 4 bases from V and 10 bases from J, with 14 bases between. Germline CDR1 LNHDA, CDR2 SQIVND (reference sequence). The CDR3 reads CASSTGSGNSPLHF. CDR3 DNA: TGTGCCAGTAGTACAGGGTCAGGCAACTCACCCCTCCACTTT.

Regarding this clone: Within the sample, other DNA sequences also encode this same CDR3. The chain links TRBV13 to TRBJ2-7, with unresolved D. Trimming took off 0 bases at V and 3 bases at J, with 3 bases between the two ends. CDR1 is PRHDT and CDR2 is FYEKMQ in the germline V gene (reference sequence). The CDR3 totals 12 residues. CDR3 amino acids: CASSLGGYEQYF. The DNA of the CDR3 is TGTGCCAGCAGCTTAGGCGGCTACGAGCAGTACTTC.

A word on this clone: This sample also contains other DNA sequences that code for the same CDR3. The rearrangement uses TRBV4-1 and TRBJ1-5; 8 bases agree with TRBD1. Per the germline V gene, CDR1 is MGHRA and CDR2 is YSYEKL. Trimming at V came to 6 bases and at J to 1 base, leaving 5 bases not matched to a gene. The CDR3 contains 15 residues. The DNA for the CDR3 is TGCGCCAGCAGTCGCGGACAGGGCAGCAATCAGCCCCAGCATTTT. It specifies CASSRGQGSNQPQHF.

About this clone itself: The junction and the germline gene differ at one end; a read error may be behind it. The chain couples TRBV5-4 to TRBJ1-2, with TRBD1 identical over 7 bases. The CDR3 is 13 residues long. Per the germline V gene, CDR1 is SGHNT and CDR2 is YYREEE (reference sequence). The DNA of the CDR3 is TGTGCCAGCAGACCCGACAGGGACTATGGCTGCACCTTC. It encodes CASRPDRDYGCTF.

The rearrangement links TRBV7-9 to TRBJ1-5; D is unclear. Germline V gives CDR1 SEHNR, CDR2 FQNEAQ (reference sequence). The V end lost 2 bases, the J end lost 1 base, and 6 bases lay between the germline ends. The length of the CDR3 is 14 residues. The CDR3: CASSLKGSNQPQHF. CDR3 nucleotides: TGTGCCAGCAGCTTAAAGGGAAGCAATCAGCCCCAGCATTTT.

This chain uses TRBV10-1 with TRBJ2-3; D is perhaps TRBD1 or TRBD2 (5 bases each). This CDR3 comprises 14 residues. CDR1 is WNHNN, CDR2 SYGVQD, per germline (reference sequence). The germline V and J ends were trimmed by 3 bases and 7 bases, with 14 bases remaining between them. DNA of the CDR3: TGCGCCAGCAGTGACCGGGGCTATGTAAATACGCAGTATTTT. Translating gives CASSDRGYVNTQYF.

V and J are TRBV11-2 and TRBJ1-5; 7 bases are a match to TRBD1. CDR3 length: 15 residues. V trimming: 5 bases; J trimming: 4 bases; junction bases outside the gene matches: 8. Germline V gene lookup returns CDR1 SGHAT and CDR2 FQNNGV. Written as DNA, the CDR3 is TGTGCCAGCAGCCCTACCGAGGGACAGAATCAGCCCCAGCATTTT. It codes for CASSPTEGQNQPQHF.

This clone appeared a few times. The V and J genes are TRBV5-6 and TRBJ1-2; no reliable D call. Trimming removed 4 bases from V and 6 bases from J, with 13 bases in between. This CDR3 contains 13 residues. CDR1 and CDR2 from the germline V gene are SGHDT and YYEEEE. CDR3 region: CASSPPSGNGYTF. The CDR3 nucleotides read TGTGCCAGCAGCCCCCCATCGGGCAATGGCTACACCTTC. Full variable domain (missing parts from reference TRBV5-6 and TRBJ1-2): DAGVTQSPTHLIKTRGQQVTLRCSPKSGHDTVSWYQQALGQGPQFIFQYYEEEERQRGNFPDRFSGHQFPNYSSELNVNALLLGDSALYLCASSPPSGNGYTFGSGTRLTVV.

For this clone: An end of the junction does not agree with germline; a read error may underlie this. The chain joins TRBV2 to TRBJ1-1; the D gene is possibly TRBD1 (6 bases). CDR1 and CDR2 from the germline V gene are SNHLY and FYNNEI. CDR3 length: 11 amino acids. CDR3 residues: CARSDRRGAFF. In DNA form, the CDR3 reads TGTGCCAGGAGTGACAGGCGTGGAGCTTTCTTT.

For the CDR3, the DNA is TGCGCCAGCAGCGGGGGGTATGGTAGACACAATGAGCAGTTCTTC. It is translated as CASSGGYGRHNEQFF. The chain combines TRBV5-1 with TRBJ2-1, with a tentative D call TRBD2 (6 bases). Looked up from germline, CDR1 is SGHRS and CDR2 is YFSETQ. Trimming removed 4 bases at V and 5 bases at J, with 16 bases between. The length of the CDR3 is 15 residues.

The CDR3 DNA is TGTGCCAGCAGTGCGTCACAGGGGGAAGTTGGCACTGAAGCTTTCTTT. Protein: CASSASQGEVGTEAFF. The chain uses TRBV27 and TRBJ1-1; TRBD1 matches 8 bases. After removal of 5 bases from V and 4 bases from J, the junction contained 12 bases not matched to a gene. This CDR3 has 16 residues. Germline assignment: CDR1 MNHEY and CDR2 SMNVEV (reference sequence).

The CDR3 nucleotides read TGTGCCAGCAGCGTAGGCTCGATCATATCAGGCGGAAACACCATATATTTT. Amino acid sequence: CASSVGSIISGGNTIYF. The gene calls are TRBV9 and TRBJ1-3; D gene uncertain. Trimming left V 0 bases short and J 4 bases short, with 17 bases between. Germline-derived CDR1 and CDR2 are SGDLS and YYNGEE. CDR3 length: 17 residues.

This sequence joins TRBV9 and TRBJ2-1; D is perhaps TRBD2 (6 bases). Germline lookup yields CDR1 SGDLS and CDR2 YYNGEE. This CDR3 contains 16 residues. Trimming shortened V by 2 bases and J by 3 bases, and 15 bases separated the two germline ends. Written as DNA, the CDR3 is TGTGCCAGCAGCGTCTCGGGGGTGGCCCTCTACAATGAGCAGTTCTTC. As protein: CASSVSGVALYNEQFF.